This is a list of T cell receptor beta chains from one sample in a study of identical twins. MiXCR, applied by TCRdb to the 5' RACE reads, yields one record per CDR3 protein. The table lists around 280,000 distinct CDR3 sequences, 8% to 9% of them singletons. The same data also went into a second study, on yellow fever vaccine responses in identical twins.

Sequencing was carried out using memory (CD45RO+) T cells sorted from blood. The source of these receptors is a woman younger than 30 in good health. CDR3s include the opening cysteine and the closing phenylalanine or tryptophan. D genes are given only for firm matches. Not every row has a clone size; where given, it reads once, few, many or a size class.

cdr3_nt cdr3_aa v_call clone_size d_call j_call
TGTGCCAGCAGACTAGCGGGGGGCCCCACCCAGTACTTC CASRLAGGPTQYF TRBV3-1 - TRBD2 TRBJ2-5
TGTGCCAGCAGCTTCGGTTTCTCTTTGCGGGACAAGAACTATGGCTACACCTTC CASSFGFSLRDKNYGYTF TRBV11-2 - - TRBJ1-2
TGCGCCAGCAGCAAAACTAGCGGGACTACCTACGAGCAGTACTTC CASSKTSGTTYEQYF TRBV5-1 many TRBD2 TRBJ2-7
TGCAGTCACTTGGGGGGGGTTATGTCAGATACGCAGTATTTT CSHLGGVMSDTQYF TRBV20-1 few TRBD2 TRBJ2-3
TGTGCCACCAGTGATTTGCCGGGAACTCCCGACCAAGAGACCCAGTACTTC CATSDLPGTPDQETQYF TRBV24-1 - - TRBJ2-5
TGTGCCAGCAGCTTACAGGGGCTCCAGCCCCAGCATTTT CASSLQGLQPQHF TRBV11-2 - - TRBJ1-5
TGTGCCAGCAGCTCTGGCGGGGACAGCAGCTCCTATAATTCACCCCTCCACTTT CASSSGGDSSSYNSPLHF TRBV7-8 few TRBD1 TRBJ1-6
TGTGCCAGCAGCCAGCGACAGGCTTATAATTCACCCCTCCACTTT CASSQRQAYNSPLHF TRBV12-3/TRBV12-4 - - TRBJ1-6
TGCGCCAGCAGCCAAGGGGGACAGGGGGCAAGGGCCAAAAACATTCAGTACTTC CASSQGGQGARAKNIQYF TRBV4-1 few TRBD1 TRBJ2-4
TGTGCCAGCACCCCGGGACATTGGACCGGGGAGCTGTTTTTT CASTPGHWTGELFF TRBV6-2/TRBV6-3 few - TRBJ2-2
TGCAGTGCTAGAGATCTCGAGACTAGCCCCCTAACTGAGCAGTTCTTC CSARDLETSPLTEQFF TRBV20-1 - TRBD2 TRBJ2-1
TGCAGTGCTAGAGGGTCAGGACTAGCGGGAGGTCAGAGTTACAATGAGCAGTTCTTC CSARGSGLAGGQSYNEQFF TRBV20-1 - TRBD2 TRBJ2-1
TGCGCCAGCAACCCAACCCCCGGGGGAACAGATACGCAGTATTTT CASNPTPGGTDTQYF TRBV5-1 few - TRBJ2-3
TGTGCCAGCAGTTACTCGGGAGGGGCTCAAGTGAATGAGCAGTTCTTC CASSYSGGAQVNEQFF TRBV6-7 - TRBD2 TRBJ2-1
TGCAGTGCTAGCCCGACTCCCAAGGAGCCCCAGCATTTT CSASPTPKEPQHF TRBV20-1 - - TRBJ1-5
TGTGCCAGCAGCTTAGATCGGGCTAGCGGGAGAGATACGCAGTATTTT CASSLDRASGRDTQYF TRBV11-2 few TRBD2 TRBJ2-3
TGCAGCGTTGAAGGAGTAGGGGTTGGCACTGAAGCTTTCTTT CSVEGVGVGTEAFF TRBV29-1 - - TRBJ1-1
TGTGCCAGCAGCACCTACAGGGGTAATGAGCAGTTCTTC CASSTYRGNEQFF TRBV11-3 - TRBD1 TRBJ2-1
TGTGCCAGCAGCGATCCCTTGACAGTCTCCACTGAAGCTTTCTTT CASSDPLTVSTEAFF TRBV5-4 many - TRBJ1-1
TGTGCCAGCAGTTCTCCTTCTAGCGGGAGAAGGGGCGAGCAGTACTTC CASSSPSSGRRGEQYF TRBV6-5 many TRBD2 TRBJ2-7
TGTGCCAGCAGTCGGGACGACAATGAGCAGTTCTTC CASSRDDNEQFF TRBV2 few - TRBJ2-1
TGCAGTGCTAGATGGGGGTCGGCAGAGACCCAGTACTTC CSARWGSAETQYF TRBV20-1 many - TRBJ2-5
TGTGCCAGTAGTCGGACTAGCGGGAGCACAGATACGCAGTATTTT CASSRTSGSTDTQYF TRBV19 many TRBD2 TRBJ2-3
TGTGCCAGCACCACCTCTTCGGGGAATGCTCAGCCCCAGCATTTT CASTTSSGNAQPQHF TRBV28 once - TRBJ1-5
TGTGCCAGCAGTTTAGCGGGAGGGCCGATCCAAGATACGCAGTATTTT CASSLAGGPIQDTQYF TRBV12-3/TRBV12-4 many TRBD2 TRBJ2-3
TGTGCCACCCGAGGCAGCTCGAGGCAAGCTTTCTTT CATRGSSRQAFF TRBV27 few - TRBJ1-1
TGTGCCAGCTCTCACAATAAGGACACTGAAGCTTTCTTT CASSHNKDTEAFF TRBV18 - - TRBJ1-1
TGTGCCAGCAGCCCAAGGACTAGCGGGGTGGAGACCCAGTACTTC CASSPRTSGVETQYF TRBV3-1 many TRBD2 TRBJ2-5
TGTGCCAGCAGCCAATTCATAGCGGGAGGGCGCGGCACAGATACGCAGTATTTT CASSQFIAGGRGTDTQYF TRBV14 few TRBD2 TRBJ2-3
TGTGCCAGCAGCTTGTTTTCTGTCCCGGTCACTGAAGCTTTCTTT CASSLFSVPVTEAFF TRBV5-6 few - TRBJ1-1
TGCAGTGCAACGGACCCTGACAGGAGGAATCAGCCCCAGCATTTT CSATDPDRRNQPQHF TRBV20-1 many - TRBJ1-5
TGTGCCAGCAGCGATACTAGCGCCCGAGGCTACGAGCAGTACTTC CASSDTSARGYEQYF TRBV14 few TRBD2 TRBJ2-7
TGTGCCAGCAGCGTAGGAGGGGCGGGGGTAGGGAACACTGAAGCTTTCTTT CASSVGGAGVGNTEAFF TRBV9 few - TRBJ1-1
TGCAGCGTGGACCAACACAGGAATGAGCAGTTCTTC CSVDQHRNEQFF TRBV29-1 few - TRBJ2-1
TGCAGTGCTAAAGCCCCCATCTACAATGAGCAGTTCTTC CSAKAPIYNEQFF TRBV20-1 - - TRBJ2-1
TGTGCCAGCAGCCCTACCTATAGTTCTAGCGGGTTTCCCAATGAGCAGTTCTTC CASSPTYSSSGFPNEQFF TRBV7-8 many TRBD2 TRBJ2-1
TGTGCCAGCAGCTACCACTTTACGGGAGGTTACGAGCAGTACTTC CASSYHFTGGYEQYF TRBV6-5 - TRBD2 TRBJ2-7
TGTGCCAGCACCGAGATGGGGGGCGTTCAGCCCCAGCATTTT CASTEMGGVQPQHF TRBV28 - - TRBJ1-5
TGCGCCAGCAGCCCCAAAGCGGGGGCCCCCACAGATACGCAGTATTTT CASSPKAGAPTDTQYF TRBV5-1 - TRBD2 TRBJ2-3
TGTGCCAGCAGCGTTAGCGTTAGCTCCTACAATGAGCAGTTCTTC CASSVSVSSYNEQFF TRBV7-2 many - TRBJ2-1
TGTGCCAGCGCTTCGGGGATTCTCGACCGGGCAACTAATGAAAAACTGTTTTTT CASASGILDRATNEKLFF TRBV6-7 - - TRBJ1-4